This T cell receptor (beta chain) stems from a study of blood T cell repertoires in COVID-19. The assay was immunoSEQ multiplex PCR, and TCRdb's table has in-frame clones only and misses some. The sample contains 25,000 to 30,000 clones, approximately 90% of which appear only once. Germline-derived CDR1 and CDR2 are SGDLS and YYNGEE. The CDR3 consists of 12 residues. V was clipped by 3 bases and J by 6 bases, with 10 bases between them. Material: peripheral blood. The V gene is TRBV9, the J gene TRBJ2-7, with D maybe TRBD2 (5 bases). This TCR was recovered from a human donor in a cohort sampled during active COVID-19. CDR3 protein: CASSANGVEQYF. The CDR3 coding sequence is TGTGCCAGCAGCGCAAACGGGGTCGAGCAGTACTTC.